The rows below give T cell receptor beta chains drawn from one sample of a study of a mutant IDH1 vaccine in newly diagnosed glioma. Generated by immunoSEQ multiplex PCR, the TCRdb table keeps only in-frame clones and is missing some. The sample carries tens of thousands of clones, roughly four fifths recorded once. For these receptors, no antigen is known. Specimen: PBMCs, collected from a glioma patient whose treatment included an IDH1 peptide vaccine. The source of these receptors is a man aged 40-55 years with glioma. Both conserved end residues are part of each CDR3. D genes are given only for firm matches. A row's size may be missing; if present it is once, few, many or a size class.

TRBJ2-4 TRBV28 NA NA TGTGCCAGCAGAGCGGGACAGGAGACCAAAAACATTCAGTACTTC CASRAGQETKNIQYF
TRBJ2-2 TRBV7-6 NA NA TGTGCCAGCAGCCTCCAGGGGGGCAGGTCGAACACCGGGGAGCTGTTTTTT CASSLQGGRSNTGELFF
TRBJ1-4 TRBV14 NA NA TGTGCCAGCAGCCGACGACAGGTTGAAAAACTGTTTTTT CASSRRQVEKLFF
TRBJ1-2 TRBV2 NA NA TGTGCCAGCAGTGAAACTGCTTCTAACTATGGCTACACCTTC CASSETASNYGYTF
TRBJ2-7 TRBV15 NA NA TGTGCCACCAGCAGGTCCTACGAGCAGTACTTC CATSRSYEQYF
TRBJ1-2 TRBV11-2 NA NA TGTGCCAGCAGCTTAGGACGAGGCCTCACCTTC CASSLGRGLTF
TRBJ2-7 TRBV5-1 NA TRBD2 TGCGCCAGCAAACTGGAGGGAGGGCCAGTGGACGAGCAGTACTTC CASKLEGGPVDEQYF
TRBJ2-7 TRBV11-2 NA TRBD1 TGTGCCAGCAGACCTCCGGGACAGGGGGCGGGCGAGCAGTACTTC CASRPPGQGAGEQYF
TRBJ2-7 TRBV5-6 NA TRBD1 TGTGCCAGCACCTGGACAGGTGGGGACTACGAGCAGTACTTC CASTWTGGDYEQYF
TRBJ2-7 TRBV27 NA NA TGTGCCAGCAGTCCGTTGGGCGGCTCCTACGAGCAGTACTTC CASSPLGGSYEQYF
TRBJ2-3 TRBV12-5 once NA TGTGCTAGTGGTCCAGGGACGGGGGGCCCAGATACGCAGTATTTT CASGPGTGGPDTQYF
TRBJ1-1 TRBV7-9 NA TRBD1 TGTGCCAGCAGCTTAGGGCAGGGGGGGCCTGAAGCTTTCTTT CASSLGQGGPEAFF
TRBJ2-7 TRBV6-1 NA TRBD1 TGTGCCAGCAGACAGGGGTCCTACGAGCAGTACTTC CASRQGSYEQYF
TRBJ1-2 TRBV9 once NA TGTGCCAGCGGCGACAGGAACTATGGCTACACCTTC CASGDRNYGYTF
TRBJ1-2 TRBV5-1 NA NA TGCGCCAGCAGCCCGGAGGGGACAATCTATGGCTACACCTTC CASSPEGTIYGYTF
TRBJ1-5 TRBV6-5 NA NA TGTGCCAGCAGTTACGGGGACCAGCCCCAGCATTTT CASSYGDQPQHF
TRBJ2-7 TRBV19 NA NA TGTGCCAGTAGTATTTCCGGGGTAGCCTACGAGCAGTACTTC CASSISGVAYEQYF
TRBJ1-2 TRBV5-6 NA NA TGTGCCAGCAGCATCGGGCCGCTTAACTATGGCTACACCTTC CASSIGPLNYGYTF
TRBJ2-7 TRBV7-2 once TRBD1 TGTGCCAGCAGCTTAGCGCGGACAGGGGCATACGAGCAGTACTTC CASSLARTGAYEQYF
TRBJ2-3 TRBV5-1 NA TRBD1 TGCGCCAGCAGCTGGGGACAGGGCGGCACAGATACGCAGTATTTT CASSWGQGGTDTQYF
TRBJ1-5 TRBV10-1 NA NA TGCGCCAGCGCCGAATGGGGGGGTAATCAGCCCCAGCATTTT CASAEWGGNQPQHF
TRBJ2-2 TRBV5-1 NA TRBD1 TGCGCCAGCCACCTATCCGGGACAGGGGGCGCCGGGGAGCTGTTTTTT CASHLSGTGGAGELFF
TRBJ1-5 TRBV2 NA NA TGTGCCAGCAGTGAAGCGGAGAATCAGCCCCAGCATTTT CASSEAENQPQHF
TRBJ1-5 TRBV6-5 NA TRBD1 TGTGCCAGCAGTCCTACAGGGGGCGGTCAGCCCCAGCATTTT CASSPTGGGQPQHF
TRBJ2-7 TRBV5-4 medium-sized NA TGTGCCAGCAGCACCGGGACGGACTACGAGCAGTACTTC CASSTGTDYEQYF
TRBJ2-3 TRBV11-2 NA TRBD1 TGTGCCAGCAGCTTGACCGGGACAGGGGGAGCAGATACGCAGTATTTT CASSLTGTGGADTQYF
TRBJ2-1 TRBV11-2 NA NA TGTGCCAGCAGCTTCGGGGGCGAGAGCTCCTACAATGAGCAGTTCTTC CASSFGGESSYNEQFF
TRBJ2-3 TRBV7-3 NA NA TGTGCCAGCAGCCCCCTAGGGGTCTTGGATACGCAGTATTTT CASSPLGVLDTQYF
TRBJ1-1 TRBV6-5 NA NA TGTGCCAGCAGCCCCGGGGCAAACACTGAAGCTTTCTTT CASSPGANTEAFF
TRBJ1-1 TRBV9 few NA TGTGCCAGCAGCGTAGTTGGGGAAGAAGCTTTCTTT CASSVVGEEAFF
TRBJ1-1 TRBV6-5 few TRBD1 TGTGCCAGCAGTCTACAGGGGGACACTGAAGCTTTCTTT CASSLQGDTEAFF
TRBJ1-2 TRBV28 NA TRBD1 TGTGCCAGCAGTCGGACAGGGGAATATGGCTACACCTTC CASSRTGEYGYTF
TRBJ2-3 TRBV5-1 NA NA TGCGCCAGCAGCTTACGCGGTTCTCCTAGCACAGATACGCAGTATTTT CASSLRGSPSTDTQYF
TRBJ2-7 TRBV6-5 NA NA TGTGCCAGCAGTTACTCGACTAGTCGCGAGCAGTACTTC CASSYSTSREQYF
TRBJ2-3 TRBV7-3 NA TRBD2 TGTGCCAGCAGCTCTACTAGCGGGAGGGCAGATACGCAGTATTTT CASSSTSGRADTQYF
TRBJ2-2 TRBV28 NA NA TGTGCCAGCACCCCTACCAGGGACACCGGGGAGCTGTTTTTT CASTPTRDTGELFF
TRBJ2-7 TRBV11-2 NA NA TGTGCCAGCAGCTTAGGGTGGACAGTCAAGCGGTACGGGTACGAGCAGTACTTC CASSLGWTVKRYGYEQYF
TRBJ2-7 TRBV23-1 NA NA TGCGCCAGCAGTCAATCGGGTGAGCAGTACTTC CASSQSGEQYF
TRBJ2-7 TRBV2 NA TRBD1 TGTGCCAGCAGGGGACCCAAGGGGGCGTCCTACGAGCAGTACTTC CASRGPKGASYEQYF
TRBJ2-7 TRBV29-1 NA NA TGCAGCGTTGCCGATCCCCGGGACGGGTACTACGAGCAGTACTTC CSVADPRDGYYEQYF
TRBJ1-4 TRBV4-1 NA NA TGCGCCAGCAGCCAAGTTGCAGGCCGAGGGGAAAAACTGTTTTTT CASSQVAGRGEKLFF
TRBJ2-5 TRBV28 NA TRBD2 TGTGCCAGCAGTGTCGGACTAGAAGTGACCCAGTACTTC CASSVGLEVTQYF
TRBJ2-5 TRBV6-9 NA TRBD1 TGTGCCAGCAGTTACGAGGGGACAGGGGGAGAGACCCAGTACTTC CASSYEGTGGETQYF
TRBJ1-2 TRBV11-2 NA NA TGTGCCAGCAGCTTAGACGGGAACTGGAATGGCTACACCTTC CASSLDGNWNGYTF
TRBJ2-3 TRBV6-6 NA NA TGTGCCAGCGCCGTGACAGATACGCAGTATTTT CASAVTDTQYF
TRBJ2-3 TRBV4-3 NA TRBD2 TGCGCCAGCAGCCATGGTGGGGCAGCGGGAGCAACAGATACGCAGTATTTT CASSHGGAAGATDTQYF
TRBJ2-3 TRBV29-1 NA TRBD2 TGCAGCGTCCGCCAGCGCGGGGGTAGCGGGCCCACTGCGCAGTATTTT CSVRQRGGSGPTAQYF
TRBJ2-7 TRBV12-5 once TRBD1 TGTGCTAGTGGTTTGGGTCCAGGACAGGGCAACTACGAGCAGTACTTC CASGLGPGQGNYEQYF
TRBJ2-7 TRBV5-4 NA TRBD2 TGTGCCAGCAGCTTGTCTAGTATAGCGGGGCACTTACGCGAGCAGTACTTC CASSLSSIAGHLREQYF
TRBJ1-5 TRBV7-9 once NA TGTGCCAGCAGCTTAGCAGGCTACAATCAGCCCCAGCATTTT CASSLAGYNQPQHF
TRBJ2-1 TRBV29-1 NA NA TGCAGCGTCGGCGACGGGCTTTACAATGAGCAGTTCTTC CSVGDGLYNEQFF
TRBJ2-3 TRBV6-4 NA NA TGTGCCAGCAGTGATTCGGGGGAGGTAGATACGCAGTATTTT CASSDSGEVDTQYF
TRBJ1-6 TRBV7-8 NA NA TGTGCCAGCAGCTTCGGGGGGGAAGCCTATAATTCACCCCTCCACTTT CASSFGGEAYNSPLHF
TRBJ2-7 TRBV7-9 NA NA TGTGCCAGCAGCTTAGACACTGGAATTGGGCAGTACTTC CASSLDTGIGQYF